This entry concerns a single T cell receptor beta chain. The entry originates in a study of technical replicates of blood from a handful of donors. The CDR3 covers 14 residues. Germline CDR1 and CDR2: LGHNA and YNFKEQ. V dropped 4 bases and J dropped 5 bases, with 11 bases sitting between them. Data came from immunoSEQ multiplex PCR; TCRdb stores just in-frame clones and leaves some out. The sample includes tens of thousands of clones, 80% to 95% of them seen just once. This chain links TRBV4-2 with TRBJ1-4; D call uncertain. Sequenced material: PBMCs. This sequence was found in a human donor in good health. Some clones in this sample may be carry-over from other donors' samples. CDR3 protein: CASSRNTLNEKLFF. The CDR3 coding sequence is TGTGCCAGCAGCCGAAACACATTAAATGAAAAACTGTTTTTT.